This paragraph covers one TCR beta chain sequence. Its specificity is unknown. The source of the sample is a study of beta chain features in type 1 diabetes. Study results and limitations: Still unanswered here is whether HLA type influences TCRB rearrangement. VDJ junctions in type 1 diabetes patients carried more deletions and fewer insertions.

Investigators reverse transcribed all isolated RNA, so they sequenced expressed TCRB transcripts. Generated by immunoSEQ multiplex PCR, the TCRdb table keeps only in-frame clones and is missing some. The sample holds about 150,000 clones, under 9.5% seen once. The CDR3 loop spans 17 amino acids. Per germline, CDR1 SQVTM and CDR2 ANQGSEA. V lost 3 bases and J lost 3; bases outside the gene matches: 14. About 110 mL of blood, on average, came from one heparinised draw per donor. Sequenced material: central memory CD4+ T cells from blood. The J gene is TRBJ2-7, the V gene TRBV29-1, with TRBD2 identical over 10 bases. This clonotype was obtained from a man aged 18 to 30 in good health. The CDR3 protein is CSVEAAVAGGSIYEQYF. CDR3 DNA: TGCAGCGTTGAGGCGGCGGTAGCGGGAGGTTCGATCTACGAGCAGTACTTC.